This T cell receptor (beta chain) was sequenced for a study of blood T cell repertoires in COVID-19 (dated by TCRdb to about 2020). Notes on the research overall: Samples from collaborators originated in the United States, Italy and Spain and spanned both the acute and convalescent phases of COVID-19. Nearly every sample came with metadata listing a de-identified subject ID, COVID-19 status, age in years and sex. The repertoires were released in a freely available public database meant as a resource for research on the immune response to SARS-CoV-2. The dataset comprised deeply sampled blood TCRbeta repertoires from subjects exposed to, actively infected with, or recovered from COVID-19. The samples were drawn from the first 160 participants of the ongoing ImmuneRACE study and from 1,254 subjects provided by 6 global collaborators. Where available, HLA class I and class II types were taken from metadata supplied by the sample provider and were not determined by assay-based typing. The prospective study material was composed of cDNA or gDNA derived from T cells, B-cell-depleted T cells, or PBMCs.

TCRbeta CDR3 regions were amplified from genomic DNA by means of the immunoSEQ Assay, a bias-controlled multiplex PCR. Turning to the authors' computational methods: The number of nucleated cells in each sample was estimated by amplification of reference gene primers within the assay. To quantify the absolute abundance of each unique TCRbeta CDR3 rearrangement, sequence reads were collapsed and filtered. Productive Simpson clonality was computed per sample as the square root of Simpson's diversity index over productive rearrangements. Imported from immuneACCESS, the table was reduced by TCRdb to in-frame sequences with V and J called. These copies leave out some clones; in studies compared against another copy, an unresolved V gene accounts for under half, and the cause of the remainder is not known. Clone size and V and J calls were adopted from that table, with D and trimming inferred from the DNA. For this sample there are around 53,000 clones; just under 90% appear just once. 4% of the sample is held by the ten biggest clonotypes.

V has 3 bases trimmed and J has 1 base trimmed; junction bases matching no gene number 3. As encoded in the germline V gene, CDR1 is SNHLY while CDR2 is FYNNEI. Spanning cysteine to phenylalanine, the CDR3 consists of 14 amino acids. The sequence is cut down to CDR3 DNA, 42 bases in frame from base 1. This clone was detected once. Which antigen it targets is not known. Base qualities are missing; no much larger clone stands one base away. Broad study findings and their caveats: The amount of clinical and demographic metadata varied by source and participant and was provided uncurated.

Whole blood was collected in K2EDTA tubes by collaborating institutions according to the institutions' own protocols. For TCRbeta analysis, collaborators shipped samples as frozen whole blood, isolated PBMCs, or DNA extracted from either of those sample types. The sequence links TRBV2 to TRBJ2-7; the junction holds 7 bases that match TRBD1. The sequencing sample was made of peripheral blood. The TCR sequence derives from a man aged 50 to 60 with acute or convalescent COVID-19. Here the CDR3 is given as CASSEWDSSYEQYF. In nucleotide form, the sequence is TGTGCCAGCAGTGAGTGGGACAGTTCCTACGAGCAGTACTTC.